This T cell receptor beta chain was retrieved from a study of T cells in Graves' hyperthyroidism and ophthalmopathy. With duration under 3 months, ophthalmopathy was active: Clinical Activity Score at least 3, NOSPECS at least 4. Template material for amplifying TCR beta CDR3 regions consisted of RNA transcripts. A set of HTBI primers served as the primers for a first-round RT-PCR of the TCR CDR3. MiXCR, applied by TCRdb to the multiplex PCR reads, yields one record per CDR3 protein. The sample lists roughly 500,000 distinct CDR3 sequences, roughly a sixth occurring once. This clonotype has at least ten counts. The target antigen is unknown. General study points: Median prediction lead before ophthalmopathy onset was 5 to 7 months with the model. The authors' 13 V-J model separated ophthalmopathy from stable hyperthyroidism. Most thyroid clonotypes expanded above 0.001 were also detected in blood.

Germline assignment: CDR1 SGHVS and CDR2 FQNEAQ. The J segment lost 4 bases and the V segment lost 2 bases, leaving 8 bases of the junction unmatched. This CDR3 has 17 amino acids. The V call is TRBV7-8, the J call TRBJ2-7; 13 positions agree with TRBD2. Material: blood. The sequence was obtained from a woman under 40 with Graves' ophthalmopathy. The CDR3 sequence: CASSLFGTSGMKYEQYF. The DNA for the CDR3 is TGTGCCAGCAGCTTATTCGGGACTAGCGGGATGAAGTACGAGCAGTACTTC.